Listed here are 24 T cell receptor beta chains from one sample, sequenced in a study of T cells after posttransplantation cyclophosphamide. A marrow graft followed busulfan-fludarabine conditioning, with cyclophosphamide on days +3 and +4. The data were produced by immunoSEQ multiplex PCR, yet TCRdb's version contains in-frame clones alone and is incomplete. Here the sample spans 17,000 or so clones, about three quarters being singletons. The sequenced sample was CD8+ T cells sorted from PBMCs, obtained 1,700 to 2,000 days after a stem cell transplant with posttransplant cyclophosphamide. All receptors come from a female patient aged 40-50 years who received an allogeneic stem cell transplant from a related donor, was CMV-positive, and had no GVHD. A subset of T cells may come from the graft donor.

The chain's CDR3 is CASSLRADNKNEQFF. In nucleotides, the CDR3 is TGTGCCAGCAGTCTACGAGCGGATAATAAAAATGAGCAGTTCTTC. The genes are TRBV28 and TRBJ2-1; D perhaps matches TRBD2 (5 bases). CDR1 and CDR2 from the germline V gene are MDHEN and SYDVKM. The CDR3 is 15 residues long. Trimming removed 5 bases at V and 7 bases at J, with 18 bases between. Filled out from reference TRBV28 and TRBJ2-1, the complete variable domain reads DVKVTQSSRYLVKRTGEKVFLECVQDMDHENMFWYRQDPGLGLRLIYFSYDVKMKEKGDIPEGYSVSREKKERFSLILESASTNQTSMYLCASSLRADNKNEQFFGPGTRLTVL.

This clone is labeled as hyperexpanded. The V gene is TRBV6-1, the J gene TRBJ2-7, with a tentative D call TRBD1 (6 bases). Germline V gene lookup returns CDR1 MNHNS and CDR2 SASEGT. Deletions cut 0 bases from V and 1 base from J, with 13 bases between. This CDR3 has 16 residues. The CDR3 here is CASSEALQGLSYEQYF. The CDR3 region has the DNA TGTGCCAGCAGTGAAGCGCTACAGGGATTGTCCTACGAGCAGTACTTC.

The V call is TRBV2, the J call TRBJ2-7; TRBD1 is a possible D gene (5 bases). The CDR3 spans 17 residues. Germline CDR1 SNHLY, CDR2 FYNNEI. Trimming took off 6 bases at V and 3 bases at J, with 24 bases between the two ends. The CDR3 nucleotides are TGTGCCAGCAGCCAAGACCTGCCTCAGGGCCCCCACTACGAGCAGTACTTC. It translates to CASSQDLPQGPHYEQYF.

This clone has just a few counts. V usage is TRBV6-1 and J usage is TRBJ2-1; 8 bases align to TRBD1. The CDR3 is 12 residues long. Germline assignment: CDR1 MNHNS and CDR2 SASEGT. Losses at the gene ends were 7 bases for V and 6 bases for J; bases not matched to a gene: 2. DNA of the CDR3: TGTGCCAGCAAAGGACAGGGCAATGAGCAGTTCTTC. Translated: CASKGQGNEQFF.

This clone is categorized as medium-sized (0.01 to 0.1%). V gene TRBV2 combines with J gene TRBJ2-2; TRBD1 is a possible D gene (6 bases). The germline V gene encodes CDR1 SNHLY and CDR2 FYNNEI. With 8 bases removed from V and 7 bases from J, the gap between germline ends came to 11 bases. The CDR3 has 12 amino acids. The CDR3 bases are TGTGCCAGCCAACAGGGTTTCGGGGAGCTGTTTTTT. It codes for CASQQGFGELFF.

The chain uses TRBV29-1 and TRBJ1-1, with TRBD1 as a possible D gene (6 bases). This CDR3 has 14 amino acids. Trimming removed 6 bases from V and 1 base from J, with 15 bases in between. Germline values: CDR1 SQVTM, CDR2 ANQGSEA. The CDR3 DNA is TGCAGCGTGGCATCACAGGGTAGGAACACTGAAGCTTTCTTT. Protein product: CSVASQGRNTEAFF.

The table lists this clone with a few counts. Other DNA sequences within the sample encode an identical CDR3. The CDR3 loop is CASSYPGTNNEQFF. The CDR3 DNA reads as TGTGCCAGCAGTTACCCCGGTACGAACAATGAGCAGTTCTTC. The chain is built from TRBV6-5 and TRBJ2-1; D is ambiguous. With 2 bases removed from V and 5 bases from J, the gap between germline ends came to 10 bases. The CDR3 length is 14 residues. Germline loops: CDR1 MNHEY, CDR2 SVGAGI.

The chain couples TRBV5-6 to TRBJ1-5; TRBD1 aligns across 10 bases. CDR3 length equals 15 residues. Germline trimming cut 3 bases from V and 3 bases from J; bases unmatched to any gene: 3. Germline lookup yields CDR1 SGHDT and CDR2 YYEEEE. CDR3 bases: TGTGCCAGCAGCTCGGGACAGGGGTACAATCAGCCCCAGCATTTT. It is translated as CASSSGQGYNQPQHF.

CDR3 in amino acids: CASSLGSGPANEQFF. The CDR3, as DNA: TGTGCCAGCAGCTTAGGCAGCGGGCCAGCGAATGAGCAGTTCTTC. This chain connects TRBV7-9 to TRBJ2-1; weak D call: TRBD2 (6 bases). Trimming left V 1 base short and J 7 bases short, with 14 bases between. This CDR3 has 15 residues. CDR1 and CDR2 (germline): SEHNR, FQNEAQ (reference sequence).

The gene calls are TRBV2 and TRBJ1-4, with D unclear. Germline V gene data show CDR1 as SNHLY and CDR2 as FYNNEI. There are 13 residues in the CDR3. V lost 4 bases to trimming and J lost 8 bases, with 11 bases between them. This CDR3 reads CASSVKSGEKLFF. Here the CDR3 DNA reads TGTGCCAGCAGTGTAAAGTCGGGGGAAAAACTGTTTTTT.

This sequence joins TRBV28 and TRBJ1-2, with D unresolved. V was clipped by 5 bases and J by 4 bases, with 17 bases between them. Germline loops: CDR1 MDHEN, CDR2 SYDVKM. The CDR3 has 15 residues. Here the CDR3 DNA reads TGTGCCAGCAGTGTAACCCCAGTCGGAGTCTATGGCTACACCTTC. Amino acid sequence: CASSVTPVGVYGYTF.

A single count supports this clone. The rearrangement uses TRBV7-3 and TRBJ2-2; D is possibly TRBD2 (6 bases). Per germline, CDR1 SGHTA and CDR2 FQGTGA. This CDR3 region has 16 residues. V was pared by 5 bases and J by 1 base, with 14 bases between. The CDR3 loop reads CASSGKAGLNTGELFF. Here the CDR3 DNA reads TGTGCCAGCAGCGGAAAGGCGGGACTGAACACCGGGGAGCTGTTTTTT.

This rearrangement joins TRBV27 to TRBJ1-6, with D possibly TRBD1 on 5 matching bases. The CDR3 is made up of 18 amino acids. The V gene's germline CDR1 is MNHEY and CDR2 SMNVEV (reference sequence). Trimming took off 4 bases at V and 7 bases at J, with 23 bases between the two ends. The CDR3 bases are TGTGCCAGCAGTTCCAAGCCACCCGACAGCGTAGGAAATTCACCCCTCCACTTT. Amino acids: CASSSKPPDSVGNSPLHF.

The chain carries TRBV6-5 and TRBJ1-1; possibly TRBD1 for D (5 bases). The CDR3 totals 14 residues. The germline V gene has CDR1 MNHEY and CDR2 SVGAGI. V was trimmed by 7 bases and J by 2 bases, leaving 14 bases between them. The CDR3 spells CASTGGFINTEAFF. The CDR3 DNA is TGTGCCAGCACCGGGGGATTTATAAACACTGAAGCTTTCTTT.

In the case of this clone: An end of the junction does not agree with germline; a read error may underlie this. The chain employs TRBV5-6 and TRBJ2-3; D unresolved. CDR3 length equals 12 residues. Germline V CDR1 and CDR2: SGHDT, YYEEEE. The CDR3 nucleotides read TGTGCCAGCACCTTGGGCAGGGATACGCAGTATTTT. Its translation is CASTLGRDTQYF. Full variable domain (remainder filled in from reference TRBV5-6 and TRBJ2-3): DAGVTQSPTHLIKTRGQQVTLRCSPKSGHDTVSWYQQALGQGPQFIFQYYEEEERQRGNFPDRFSGHQFPNYSSELNVNALLLGDSALYLCASTLGRDTQYFGPGTRLTVL.

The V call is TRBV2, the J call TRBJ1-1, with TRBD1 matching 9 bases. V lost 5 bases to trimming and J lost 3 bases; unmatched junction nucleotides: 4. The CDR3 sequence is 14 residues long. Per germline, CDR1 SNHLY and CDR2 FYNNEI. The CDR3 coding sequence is TGTGCCAGCAGTTCGGACAGGGGAGACACTGAAGCTTTCTTT. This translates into CASSSDRGDTEAFF. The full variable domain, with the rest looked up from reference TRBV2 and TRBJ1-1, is EPEVTQTPSHQVTQMGQEVILRCVPISNHLYFYWYRQILGQKVEFLVSFYNNEISEKSEIFDDQFSVERPDGSNFTLKIRSTKLEDSAMYFCASSSDRGDTEAFFGQGTRLTVV.

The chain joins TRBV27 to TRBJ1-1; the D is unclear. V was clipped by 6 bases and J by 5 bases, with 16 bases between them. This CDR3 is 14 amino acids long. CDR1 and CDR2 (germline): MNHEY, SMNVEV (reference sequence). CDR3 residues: CASRAEVPGTEAFF. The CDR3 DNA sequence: TGTGCCAGCAGGGCCGAGGTGCCGGGAACTGAAGCTTTCTTT.

CDR3 sequence (DNA): TGCGCCAGCAGCTGGGCGGGGGGGCCACAAGAGACCCAGTACTTC. Translation: CASSWAGGPQETQYF. V gene TRBV5-1 combines with J gene TRBJ2-5, with TRBD2 identical over 9 bases. Germline CDR1 is SGHRS and CDR2 is YFSETQ. V lost 3 bases, J lost 2 bases, and 5 bases stayed unmatched. CDR3 length: 15 amino acids.

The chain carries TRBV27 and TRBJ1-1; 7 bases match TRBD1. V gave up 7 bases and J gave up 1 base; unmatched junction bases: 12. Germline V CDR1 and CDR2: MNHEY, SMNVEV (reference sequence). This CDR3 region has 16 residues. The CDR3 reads CASTLGGGRGNTEAFF. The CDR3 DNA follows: TGTGCCAGCACCTTAGGAGGGGGCCGGGGGAACACTGAAGCTTTCTTT.

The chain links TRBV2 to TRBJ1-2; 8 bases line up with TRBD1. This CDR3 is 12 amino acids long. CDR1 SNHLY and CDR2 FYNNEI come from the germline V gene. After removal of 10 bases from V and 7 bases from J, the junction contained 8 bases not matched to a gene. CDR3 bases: TGTGCCAAGTCGACAGGGGCACTTGGCTACACCTTC. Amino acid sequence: CAKSTGALGYTF.

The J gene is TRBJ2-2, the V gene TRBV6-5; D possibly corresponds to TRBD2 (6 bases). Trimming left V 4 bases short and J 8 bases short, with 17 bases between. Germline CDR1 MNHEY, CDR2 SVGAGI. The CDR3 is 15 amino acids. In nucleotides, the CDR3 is TGTGCCAGCAGTTCTCTGGGGACTTTTCGGGGGGAGCTGTTTTTT. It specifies CASSSLGTFRGELFF.

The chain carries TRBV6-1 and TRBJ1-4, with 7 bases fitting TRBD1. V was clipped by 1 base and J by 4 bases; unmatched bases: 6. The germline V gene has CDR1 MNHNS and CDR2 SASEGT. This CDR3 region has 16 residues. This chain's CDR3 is CASSEGFTGDNEKLFF. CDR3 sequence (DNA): TGTGCCAGCAGTGAAGGATTTACAGGGGATAATGAAAAACTGTTTTTT.

For the CDR3, the DNA is TGTGCCAGCAGCTCAGGACAGGCGGAGACCCAGTACTTC. This translates into CASSSGQAETQYF. This chain connects TRBV7-9 to TRBJ2-5, with 7 bases that match TRBD1. The CDR3 covers 13 residues. Germline CDR1 and CDR2: SEHNR and FQNEAQ (reference sequence). V shed 4 bases and J 5 bases; nucleotides not matched to a gene: 4.

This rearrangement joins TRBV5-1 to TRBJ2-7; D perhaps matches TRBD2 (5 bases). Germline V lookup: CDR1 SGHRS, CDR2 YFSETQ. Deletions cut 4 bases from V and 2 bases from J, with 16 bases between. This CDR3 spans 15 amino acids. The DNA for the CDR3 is TGCGCCAGCAGCCACCTAGCAAGGAGCCCCTACGAGCAGTACTTC. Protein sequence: CASSHLARSPYEQYF.